Only a few counts were recorded for the clone carrying this T cell receptor (beta chain). The antigen remains undetermined. With V trimmed by 1 base and J by 7 bases, 8 bases remained unmatched. The CDR3 sequence is 17 residues long. The germline V gene has CDR1 SGHRS and CDR2 YFSETQ. The library targeted TCRbeta and was prepared with unique molecular identifiers. TCRdb independently ran MiXCR on the PCR reads; one entry per CDR3 protein. The data show 600,000 to 700,000 distinct CDR3 sequences, around 13% seen once. The data are from a study of T-cell reconstitution after alpha-beta-depleted transplantation in children. Study outcomes and limitations: The authors attributed T-cell counts and diversity one year after transplant mostly to newly produced T cells. Reportedly, only several hundred clones from non-depleted graft cells drove alpha-beta T-cell counts at about two months. At day 60, the high TCRbeta diversity found in some patients originated from recipient T cells and thymic progenitors that had survived.

The receptor comes from a girl aged 2 to 9 with congenital amegakaryocytic thrombocytopenia, due to receive a stem cell transplant. Sequenced here: PBMCs, sampled before TCRalphabeta/CD19-depleted stem cell transplant. The V gene is TRBV5-1, the J gene TRBJ2-1; 13 bases fit TRBD2. CDR3 nucleotide sequence: TGCGCCAGCAGCTTGACATGGACTAGCGGGAGTATAAATGAGCAGTTCTTC. Translated: CASSLTWTSGSINEQFF.